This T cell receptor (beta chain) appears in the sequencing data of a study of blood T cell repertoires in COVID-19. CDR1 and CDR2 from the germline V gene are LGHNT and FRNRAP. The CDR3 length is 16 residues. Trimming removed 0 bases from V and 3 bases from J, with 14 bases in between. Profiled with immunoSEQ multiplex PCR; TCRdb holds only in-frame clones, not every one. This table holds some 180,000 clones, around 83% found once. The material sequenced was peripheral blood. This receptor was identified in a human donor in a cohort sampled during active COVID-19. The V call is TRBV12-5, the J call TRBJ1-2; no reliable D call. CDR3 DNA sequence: TGTGCTAGTGGTTTGGTACTTAGTCGGTCTTACTATGGCTACACCTTC. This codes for CASGLVLSRSYYGYTF.